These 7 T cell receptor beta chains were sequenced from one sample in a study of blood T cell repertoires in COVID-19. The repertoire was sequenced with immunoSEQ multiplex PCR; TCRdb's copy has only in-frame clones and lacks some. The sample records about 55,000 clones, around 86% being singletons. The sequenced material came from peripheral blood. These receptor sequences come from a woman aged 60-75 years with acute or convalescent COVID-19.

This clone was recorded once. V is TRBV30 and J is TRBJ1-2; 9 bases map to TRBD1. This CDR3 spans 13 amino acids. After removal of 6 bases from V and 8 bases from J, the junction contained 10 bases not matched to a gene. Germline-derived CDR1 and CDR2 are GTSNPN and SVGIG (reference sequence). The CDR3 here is CACPQGAGRGYTF. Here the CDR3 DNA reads TGTGCCTGTCCACAGGGGGCCGGTAGGGGCTACACCTTC. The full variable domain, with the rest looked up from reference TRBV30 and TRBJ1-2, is SQTIHQWPATLVQPVGSPLSLECTVEGTSNPNLYWYRQAAGRGLQLLFYSVGIGQISSEVPQNLSASRPQDRQFILSSKKLLLSDSGFYLCACPQGAGRGYTFGSGTRLTVV.

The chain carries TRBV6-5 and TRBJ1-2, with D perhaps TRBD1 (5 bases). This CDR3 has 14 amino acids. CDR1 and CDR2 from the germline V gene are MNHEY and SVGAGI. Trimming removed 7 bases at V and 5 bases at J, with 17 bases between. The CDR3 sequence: CASMAAVGGYGYTF. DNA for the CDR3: TGTGCCAGCATGGCAGCTGTGGGGGGTTATGGCTACACCTTC.

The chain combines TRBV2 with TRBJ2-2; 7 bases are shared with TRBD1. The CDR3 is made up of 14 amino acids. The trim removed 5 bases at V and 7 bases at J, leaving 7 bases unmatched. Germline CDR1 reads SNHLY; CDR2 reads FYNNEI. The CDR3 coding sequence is TGTGCCAGCAGTAGGGACAGCCAGGGCGGGGAGCTGTTTTTT. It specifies CASSRDSQGGELFF.

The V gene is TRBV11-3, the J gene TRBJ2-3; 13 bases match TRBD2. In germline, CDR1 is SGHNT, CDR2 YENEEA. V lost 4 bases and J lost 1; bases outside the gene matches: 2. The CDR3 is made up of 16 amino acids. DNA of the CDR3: TGTGCCAGCAGCTCGGGACTAGCGGGGCGCACAGATACGCAGTATTTT. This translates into CASSSGLAGRTDTQYF.

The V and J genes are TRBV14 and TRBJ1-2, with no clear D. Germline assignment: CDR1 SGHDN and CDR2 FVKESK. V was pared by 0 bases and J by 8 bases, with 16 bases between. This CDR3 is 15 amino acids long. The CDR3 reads CASSQEWGLGSGYTF. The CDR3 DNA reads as TGTGCCAGCAGCCAAGAATGGGGTTTAGGGAGCGGCTACACCTTC.

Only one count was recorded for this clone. CDR3 sequence reads: CASISTRATNEKLFF. The CDR3 nucleotides are TGTGCCAGTATCTCTACGAGGGCAACTAATGAAAAACTGTTTTTT. The chain joins TRBV19 to TRBJ1-4, with unresolved D. Germline lookup yields CDR1 LNHDA and CDR2 SQIVND (reference sequence). V was trimmed by 7 bases and J by 0 bases, leaving 12 bases between them. The CDR3 is made up of 15 amino acids.

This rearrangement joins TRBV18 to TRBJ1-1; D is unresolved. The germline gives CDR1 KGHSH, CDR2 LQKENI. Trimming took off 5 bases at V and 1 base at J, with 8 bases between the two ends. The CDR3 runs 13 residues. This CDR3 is CASSETQNTEAFF. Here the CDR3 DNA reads TGTGCCAGCTCAGAGACACAGAACACTGAAGCTTTCTTT.